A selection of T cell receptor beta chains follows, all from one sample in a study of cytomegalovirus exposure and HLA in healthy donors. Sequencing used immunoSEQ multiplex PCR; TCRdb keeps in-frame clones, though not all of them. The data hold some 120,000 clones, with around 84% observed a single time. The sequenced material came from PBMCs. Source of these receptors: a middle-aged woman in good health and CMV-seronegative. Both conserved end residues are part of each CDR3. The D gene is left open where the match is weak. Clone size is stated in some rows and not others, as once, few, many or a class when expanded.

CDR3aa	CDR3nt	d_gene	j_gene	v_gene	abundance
CASSEGLGGGSQYF	TGTGCCAGCAGCGAGGGACTGGGGGGTGGCTCCCAGTACTTC	.	TRBJ2-5	TRBV7-2	.
CASSQRTTGITF	TGTGCCAGCAGCCAACGTACTACAGGGATCACCTTC	.	TRBJ1-2	TRBV4-2	few
CASSLSPTYEQYF	TGTGCCAGCAGTTTATCCCCCACCTACGAGCAGTACTTC	.	TRBJ2-7	TRBV27	.
CASSQTSSGNTIYF	TGCGCCAGCAGCCAAACTAGCTCTGGAAACACCATATATTTT	.	TRBJ1-3	TRBV4-3	once
CASSRGLAEYTGELFF	TGTGCCAGCAGCAGGGGACTAGCGGAGTACACCGGGGAGCTGTTTTTT	TRBD2	TRBJ2-2	TRBV5-4	few
CASSLDYYEQYF	TGCGCCAGCAGCTTGGATTATTACGAGCAGTACTTC	.	TRBJ2-7	TRBV5-1	few
CSVFSPGTVEETQYF	TGCAGCGTTTTTTCCCCCGGGACAGTAGAAGAGACCCAGTACTTC	TRBD1	TRBJ2-5	TRBV29-1	.
CASSPYKDSATNEKLFF	TGTGCCAGCAGTCCATACAAAGACAGTGCAACTAATGAAAAACTGTTTTTT	.	TRBJ1-4	TRBV28	.
CASRWGTLNTGELFF	TGTGCCAGCCGGTGGGGGACTCTGAACACCGGGGAGCTGTTTTTT	.	TRBJ2-2	TRBV28	.
CASSSGLAGVSNEQFF	TGTGCCAGCAGTTCCGGACTAGCGGGAGTTTCCAATGAGCAGTTCTTC	TRBD2	TRBJ2-1	TRBV28	.
CSVEAGPGGELFF	TGCAGCGTTGAAGCAGGGCCTGGCGGGGAGCTGTTTTTT	.	TRBJ2-2	TRBV29-1	.
CASRGTGGAEAFF	TGTGCCAGCAGAGGGACAGGGGGGGCTGAAGCTTTCTTT	TRBD1	TRBJ1-1	TRBV28	.
CASSTTPGQDNEQFF	TGTGCCAGTAGTACTACACCGGGACAGGACAATGAGCAGTTCTTC	TRBD1	TRBJ2-1	TRBV19	.
CASSQPGQGVGGGYTF	TGCGCCAGCAGCCAACCGGGACAGGGGGTCGGAGGAGGCTACACCTTC	TRBD1	TRBJ1-2	TRBV4-1	.
CASSVGGTGGLGYTF	TGTGCCAGCAGTGTTGGCGGGACAGGGGGTCTTGGCTACACCTTC	TRBD1	TRBJ1-2	TRBV2	once
CASSSRGKGTEAFF	TGTGCCAGCAGCTCCAGGGGCAAGGGCACTGAAGCTTTCTTT	.	TRBJ1-1	TRBV7-9	.
CASSPRNEQFF	TGTGCCAGCAGTCCCCGGAATGAGCAGTTCTTC	.	TRBJ2-1	TRBV28	.
CASSQDGLAGAYEQYF	TGCGCCAGCAGCCAAGATGGGCTAGCGGGAGCCTACGAGCAGTACTTC	TRBD2	TRBJ2-7	TRBV4-3	.
CASSHTTPGLANQETQYF	TGTGCCAGCAGCCACACTACCCCGGGACTAGCGAACCAAGAGACCCAGTACTTC	TRBD2	TRBJ2-5	TRBV13	.
CASRAGTQPYNEQFF	TGTGCCAGCAGAGCCGGGACTCAGCCCTACAATGAGCAGTTCTTC	.	TRBJ2-1	TRBV7-9	.
CASTGQIPEAFF	TGTGCCAGCACGGGACAGATCCCTGAAGCTTTCTTT	TRBD1	TRBJ1-1	TRBV6-1	.
CASSITGGETQYF	TGTGCCAGTAGTATAACAGGGGGAGAGACCCAGTACTTC	TRBD1	TRBJ2-5	TRBV19	.